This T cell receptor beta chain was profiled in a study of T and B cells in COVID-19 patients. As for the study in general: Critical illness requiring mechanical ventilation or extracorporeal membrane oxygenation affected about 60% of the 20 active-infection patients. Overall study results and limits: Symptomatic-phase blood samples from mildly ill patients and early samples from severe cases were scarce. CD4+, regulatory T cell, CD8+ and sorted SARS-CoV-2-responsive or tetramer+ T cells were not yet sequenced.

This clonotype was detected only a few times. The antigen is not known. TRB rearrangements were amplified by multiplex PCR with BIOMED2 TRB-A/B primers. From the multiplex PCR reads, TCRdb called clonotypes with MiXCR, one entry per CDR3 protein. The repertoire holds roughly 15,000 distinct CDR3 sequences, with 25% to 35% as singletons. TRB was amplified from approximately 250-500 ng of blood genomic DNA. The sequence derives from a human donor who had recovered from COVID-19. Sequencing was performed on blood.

CDR3 bases: TGTGCCAGCAGTTTCGGGTTCGCCAAAAACATTCAGTACTTC. Protein sequence: CASSFGFAKNIQYF. The chain joins TRBV27 to TRBJ2-4; D gene unclear. This CDR3 spans 14 amino acids. V was clipped by 3 bases and J by 1 base, with 7 bases between them. Germline CDR1 reads MNHEY; CDR2 reads SMNVEV (reference sequence).